This paragraph covers one T cell receptor beta chain sequence. Its specificity is not known. Generated by immunoSEQ multiplex PCR, the TCRdb table keeps only in-frame clones and is missing some. Of some 1 million clones detected, about three quarters appear once; the ten largest clones hold approximately 1.5%. In germline, CDR1 is GTSNPN, CDR2 SVGIG (reference sequence). This CDR3 spans 13 amino acids. Deletions cut 2 bases from V and 5 bases from J, with 12 bases between. This sample is drawn from a study of shared clonotypes between healthy human individuals. Findings of the study overall: It was only blood that was sampled, and tissue repertoires likely differ. Larger estimated richness was generally recorded for naive subsets relative to memory subsets.

Recent vaccinations or acute infections were absent in the healthy HIV-negative adult donors. This receptor was taken from a man aged 18 to 35 in good health. Specimen: memory CD4+ T cells sorted from blood. Sample subset: CD45RA-negative fraction. The rearrangement links TRBV30 to TRBJ2-5; possibly TRBD1 for D (6 bases). The CDR3 DNA follows: TGTGCCTGGAGTACAGGGAAATGGGAGACCCAGTACTTC. Translating gives CAWSTGKWETQYF.